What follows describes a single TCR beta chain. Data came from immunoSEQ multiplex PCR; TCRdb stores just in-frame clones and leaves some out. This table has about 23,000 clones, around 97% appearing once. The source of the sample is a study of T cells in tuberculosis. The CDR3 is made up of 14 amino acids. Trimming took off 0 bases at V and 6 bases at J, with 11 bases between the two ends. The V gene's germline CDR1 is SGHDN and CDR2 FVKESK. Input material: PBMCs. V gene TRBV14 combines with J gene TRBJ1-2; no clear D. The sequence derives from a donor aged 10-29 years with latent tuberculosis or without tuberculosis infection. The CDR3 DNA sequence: TGTGCCAGCAGCCAAGATTCCGGGTACAATGGCTACACCTTC. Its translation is CASSQDSGYNGYTF.